These 22 T cell receptor beta chains came from one sample sequenced in a study of blood T cell repertoires in COVID-19. Sequencing was performed with immunoSEQ multiplex PCR; in TCRdb, only in-frame clones are kept and a portion is missing. The sample includes around 140,000 clones, about 80% of them seen just once. Sequencing was done on a sample of peripheral blood. These receptors were taken from a human donor in a cohort sampled during active COVID-19.

This sequence joins TRBV7-9 and TRBJ2-1; 13 bases line up with TRBD2. The junction had 4 bases not matched to a gene; V was cut back by 6 bases and J by 8 bases. The V gene's germline CDR1 is SEHNR and CDR2 FQNEAQ (reference sequence). This CDR3 is 14 amino acids long. The CDR3 sequence is CASRPGLAGDEQFF. For the CDR3, the DNA is TGTGCCAGCAGACCCGGACTAGCGGGAGATGAGCAGTTCTTC. The entire variable domain, with the rest obtained from reference TRBV7-9 and TRBJ2-1, is as follows: DTGVSQNPRHKITKRGQNVTFRCDPISEHNRLYWYRQTLGQGPEFLTYFQNEAQLEKSRLLSDRFSAERPKGSFSTLEIQRTEQGDSAMYLCASRPGLAGDEQFFGPGTRLTVL.

This chain links TRBV6-5 with TRBJ2-3, with 10 bases aligning to TRBD1. This CDR3 contains 16 residues. The ends lost 0 bases at V and 5 bases at J; junction bases unmatched: 5. Germline V gene sequence: CDR1 MNHEY, CDR2 SVGAGI. The CDR3 region is CASSYSTGGAVDTQYF. As DNA, the CDR3 is TGTGCCAGCAGTTACTCGACAGGGGGCGCGGTAGATACGCAGTATTTT.

This chain joins TRBV6-5 and TRBJ1-2; D ambiguous. The V gene lost 6 bases and the J gene lost 0 bases, with 8 bases spanning the gap. The germline gives CDR1 MNHEY, CDR2 SVGAGI. The CDR3 runs 13 residues. The CDR3 nucleotides read TGTGCCAGCAGGGGCACCGCTAACTATGGCTACACCTTC. Translating gives CASRGTANYGYTF.

The chain employs TRBV9 and TRBJ1-2; unclear D gene. Germline lookup yields CDR1 SGDLS and CDR2 YYNGEE. Trimming took 2 bases from V and 0 from J, leaving 14 bases between them. The CDR3 length is 16 residues. CDR3 loop: CASSVGSGGANYGYTF. Written as DNA, the CDR3 is TGTGCCAGCAGCGTGGGCAGTGGCGGGGCTAACTATGGCTACACCTTC.

The V call is TRBV12-5, the J call TRBJ2-5; TRBD1 agrees at 7 bases. Germline values: CDR1 LGHNT, CDR2 FRNRAP. Losses at the gene ends were 6 bases for V and 4 bases for J; bases not matched to a gene: 14. This CDR3 spans 16 amino acids. CDR3 DNA sequence: TGTGCTAGTGGCCAAACTTGGACGACAGGGACAGAGACCCAGTACTTC. Translated: CASGQTWTTGTETQYF.

The chain combines TRBV18 with TRBJ2-1; 13 bases map to TRBD2. The CDR3 length is 16 residues. V lost 3 bases and J lost 4; bases outside the gene matches: 3. Looked up from germline, CDR1 is KGHSH and CDR2 is LQKENI. This CDR3 is CASSPPGLAGYNEQFF. The CDR3 region has the DNA TGTGCCAGCTCACCCCCGGGACTAGCGGGATACAATGAGCAGTTCTTC.

This rearrangement joins TRBV6-6 to TRBJ1-3; D unclear. CDR1 is MNHNY, CDR2 SVGAGI, per germline (reference sequence). The CDR3 contains 14 residues. The germline V and J ends were trimmed by 4 bases and 1 base, with 8 bases remaining between them. The CDR3 is CASSLSGSGNTIYF. The CDR3 DNA reads TGTGCCAGCAGTTTGTCAGGTTCTGGAAACACCATATATTTT.

The chain joins TRBV7-3 to TRBJ1-2; 11 bases agree with TRBD1. The CDR3 has 15 amino acids. CDR1 and CDR2 (germline): SGHTA, FQGTGA. Losses at the gene ends were 5 bases for V and 8 bases for J; bases not matched to a gene: 10. CDR3 bases: TGTGCCAGCAGCCCGAACTCGGGACAGGGGGACGGCTACACCTTC. Translation: CASSPNSGQGDGYTF.

This clone occurred a few times. V is TRBV19 and J is TRBJ2-5, with D perhaps matching TRBD2 (6 bases). Germline V gene sequence: CDR1 LNHDA, CDR2 SQIVND (reference sequence). V was pared by 6 bases and J by 9 bases, with 20 bases between. CDR3 length equals 14 residues. CDR3 sequence: CASRFIADGGAQYF. In DNA, the CDR3 is TGTGCCAGTAGATTTATAGCGGATGGTGGGGCCCAGTACTTC.

This chain connects TRBV7-8 to TRBJ2-3; 7 bases line up with TRBD1. The CDR3 totals 15 residues. CDR1 SGHVS and CDR2 FQNEAQ come from the germline V gene. The trim removed 1 base at V and 0 bases at J, leaving 1 base unmatched. The CDR3 region has the DNA TGTGCCAGCAGCTTAGTACAGGGGAGCACAGATACGCAGTATTTT. Its translation: CASSLVQGSTDTQYF.

The chain recombines TRBV2 with TRBJ2-7, with D possibly being TRBD2 (5 bases). CDR3 length: 12 residues. CDR1 and CDR2 from the germline V gene are SNHLY and FYNNEI. The V end was cut by 3 bases, the J end by 3 bases, with 6 bases between. CDR3 protein: CASSDGNYEQYF. As DNA, the CDR3 is TGTGCCAGCAGTGACGGGAACTACGAGCAGTACTTC.

In its sample, this clone was seen a few times. V gene TRBV7-8 combines with J gene TRBJ1-5; maybe TRBD1 (5 bases). V was trimmed by 0 bases and J by 1 base, leaving 16 bases between them. CDR1 is SGHVS and CDR2 is FQNEAQ in the germline V gene. CDR3 length: 18 residues. CDR3 in amino acids: CASSLAITRDRSNQPQHF. The CDR3, as DNA: TGTGCCAGCAGCTTAGCGATTACCAGGGATAGGAGCAATCAGCCCCAGCATTTT. The whole variable domain, remainder taken from reference TRBV7-8 and TRBJ1-5, is GAGVSQSPRYKVAKRGQDVALRCDPISGHVSLFWYQQALGQGPEFLTYFQNEAQLDKSGLPSDRFFAERPEGSVSTLKIQRTQQEDSAVYLCASSLAITRDRSNQPQHFGDGTRLSIL.

The J gene is TRBJ1-2, the V gene TRBV5-6, with unresolved D. V gave up 8 bases and J gave up 2 bases, with 10 bases separating them. The length of the CDR3 is 12 residues. Germline V gene data show CDR1 as SGHDT and CDR2 as YYEEEE. The CDR3 spells CASAKYNYGYTF. In DNA form, the CDR3 reads TGTGCCAGTGCTAAGTACAACTATGGCTACACCTTC.

The gene calls are TRBV20-1 and TRBJ1-5; 11 positions match TRBD1. CDR1 and CDR2 (germline): DFQATT, SNEGSKA (reference sequence). The CDR3 totals 16 residues. The V segment lost 3 bases and the J segment 3 bases; nucleotides outside the gene matches: 7. The CDR3 here is CSASGQGAIANQPQHF. DNA for the CDR3: TGCAGTGCTAGTGGACAGGGGGCTATCGCCAATCAGCCCCAGCATTTT.

This clone was detected ten times or more. This chain joins TRBV30 and TRBJ1-2; D is unresolved. CDR1 is GTSNPN, CDR2 SVGIG, per germline (reference sequence). The CDR3 is 13 residues long. The V end lost 0 bases, the J end lost 6 bases, and 11 bases lay between the germline ends. The CDR3 is CAWSVLLRDGYTF. CDR3 coding DNA: TGTGCCTGGAGTGTTCTCCTCCGTGATGGCTACACCTTC.

The chain has TRBV4-2 and TRBJ1-3; D remains unclear. Germline loops: CDR1 LGHNA, CDR2 YNFKEQ. The CDR3 is made up of 14 amino acids. The V end lost 3 bases, the J end lost 1 base, and 7 bases lay between the germline ends. CDR3 loop: CASSHEESGNTIYF. Written as DNA, the CDR3 is TGTGCCAGCAGCCATGAGGAATCTGGAAACACCATATATTTT.

The chain couples TRBV11-2 to TRBJ2-7; tentative D call: TRBD2 (6 bases). This CDR3 has 14 amino acids. The germline V gene encodes CDR1 SGHAT and CDR2 FQNNGV. V lost 3 bases and J 2 bases, leaving 11 bases between the germline ends. The CDR3, as DNA: TGTGCCAGCAGCTTTGCGGGAAAGGCCTACGAGCAGTACGTC. It encodes CASSFAGKAYEQYV.

This chain uses TRBV7-6 with TRBJ2-5; TRBD2 agrees at 8 bases. The length of the CDR3 is 17 residues. Trimming removed 1 base from V and 3 bases from J; junction bases left unmatched: 10. Per the germline V gene, CDR1 is SGHVS and CDR2 is FNYEAQ. CDR3 bases: TGTGCCAGCAGCTTAGTACTATTTGGGACTAGTAAAGAGACCCAGTACTTC. The encoded protein is CASSLVLFGTSKETQYF.

The chain carries TRBV5-1 and TRBJ2-2; TRBD2 matches 7 bases. This CDR3 contains 15 residues. The germline gives CDR1 SGHRS, CDR2 YFSETQ. J gave up 3 bases and V 4 bases, and 6 bases lay outside the gene matches. The CDR3 protein is CASSPIGLDTGELFF. The CDR3 DNA reads as TGCGCCAGCAGCCCCATCGGACTAGACACCGGGGAGCTGTTTTTT. The full variable domain, rest sourced from reference TRBV5-1 and TRBJ2-2, is KAGVTQTPRYLIKTRGQQVTLSCSPISGHRSVSWYQQTPGQGLQFLFEYFSETQRNKGNFPGRFSGRQFSNSRSEMNVSTLELGDSALYLCASSPIGLDTGELFFGEGSRLTVL.

The chain recombines TRBV6-5 with TRBJ2-2, with TRBD1 identical over 7 bases. The length of the CDR3 is 15 residues. With 5 bases clipped from V and 5 bases from J, the junction kept 8 bases outside the gene matches. The germline V gene has CDR1 MNHEY and CDR2 SVGAGI. This chain's CDR3 is CASSHSYRGTGELFF. CDR3 coding DNA: TGTGCCAGCAGTCATTCGTACAGGGGAACCGGGGAGCTGTTTTTT.

The chain joins TRBV19 to TRBJ2-1, with 12 bases that match TRBD2. Germline lookup yields CDR1 LNHDA and CDR2 SQIVND (reference sequence). This CDR3 comprises 15 residues. The junction had 6 bases not matched to a gene; V was cut back by 3 bases and J by 9 bases. DNA of the CDR3: TGTGCCAGTAGTATGACTAGCGGGAGAGGTGGTGAGCAGTTCTTC. Protein product: CASSMTSGRGGEQFF.

CDR3 sequence (DNA): TGCAGCGCCCTGGATAGCGGGAAGCCAGGTAGCACAGATACGCAGTATTTT. This translates into CSALDSGKPGSTDTQYF. V and J are TRBV29-1 and TRBJ2-3, with 8 bases identical to TRBD2. V trimming: 7 bases; J trimming: 0 bases; junction bases outside the gene matches: 15. The length of the CDR3 is 17 residues. CDR1 and CDR2 from the germline V gene are SQVTM and ANQGSEA.